The source of this T cell receptor (beta chain) is a study of CD8 T cells in Susac syndrome. CD8+ and CD4+ blood T cells underwent TCR beta sequencing. TEMRA cells were enriched by FACS, and CD4+ and CD8+ T cells were negatively isolated. Random hexamers were used to reverse transcribe the RNA input (about 0.5 to 1 ug). TCRdb analysed the immunoSEQ multiplex PCR reads with MiXCR anew, one entry per CDR3 protein. Of 300,000 to 350,000 distinct CDR3 sequences listed, roughly nine tenths are singletons. V shed 3 bases and J 6 bases; nucleotides not matched to a gene: 13. The V gene's germline CDR1 is SGHDN and CDR2 FVKESK. This CDR3 has 16 residues.

The chain combines TRBV14 with TRBJ1-1, with TRBD1 matching 7 bases. This clonotype was sampled from a human donor with multiple sclerosis. Sequencing input: CD4+ T cells from PBMCs. The CDR3 region has the DNA TGTGCCAGCAGCCAGATTCCTATGGCCCAGGGGGCTGAAGCTTTCTTT. Translation: CASSQIPMAQGAEAFF.